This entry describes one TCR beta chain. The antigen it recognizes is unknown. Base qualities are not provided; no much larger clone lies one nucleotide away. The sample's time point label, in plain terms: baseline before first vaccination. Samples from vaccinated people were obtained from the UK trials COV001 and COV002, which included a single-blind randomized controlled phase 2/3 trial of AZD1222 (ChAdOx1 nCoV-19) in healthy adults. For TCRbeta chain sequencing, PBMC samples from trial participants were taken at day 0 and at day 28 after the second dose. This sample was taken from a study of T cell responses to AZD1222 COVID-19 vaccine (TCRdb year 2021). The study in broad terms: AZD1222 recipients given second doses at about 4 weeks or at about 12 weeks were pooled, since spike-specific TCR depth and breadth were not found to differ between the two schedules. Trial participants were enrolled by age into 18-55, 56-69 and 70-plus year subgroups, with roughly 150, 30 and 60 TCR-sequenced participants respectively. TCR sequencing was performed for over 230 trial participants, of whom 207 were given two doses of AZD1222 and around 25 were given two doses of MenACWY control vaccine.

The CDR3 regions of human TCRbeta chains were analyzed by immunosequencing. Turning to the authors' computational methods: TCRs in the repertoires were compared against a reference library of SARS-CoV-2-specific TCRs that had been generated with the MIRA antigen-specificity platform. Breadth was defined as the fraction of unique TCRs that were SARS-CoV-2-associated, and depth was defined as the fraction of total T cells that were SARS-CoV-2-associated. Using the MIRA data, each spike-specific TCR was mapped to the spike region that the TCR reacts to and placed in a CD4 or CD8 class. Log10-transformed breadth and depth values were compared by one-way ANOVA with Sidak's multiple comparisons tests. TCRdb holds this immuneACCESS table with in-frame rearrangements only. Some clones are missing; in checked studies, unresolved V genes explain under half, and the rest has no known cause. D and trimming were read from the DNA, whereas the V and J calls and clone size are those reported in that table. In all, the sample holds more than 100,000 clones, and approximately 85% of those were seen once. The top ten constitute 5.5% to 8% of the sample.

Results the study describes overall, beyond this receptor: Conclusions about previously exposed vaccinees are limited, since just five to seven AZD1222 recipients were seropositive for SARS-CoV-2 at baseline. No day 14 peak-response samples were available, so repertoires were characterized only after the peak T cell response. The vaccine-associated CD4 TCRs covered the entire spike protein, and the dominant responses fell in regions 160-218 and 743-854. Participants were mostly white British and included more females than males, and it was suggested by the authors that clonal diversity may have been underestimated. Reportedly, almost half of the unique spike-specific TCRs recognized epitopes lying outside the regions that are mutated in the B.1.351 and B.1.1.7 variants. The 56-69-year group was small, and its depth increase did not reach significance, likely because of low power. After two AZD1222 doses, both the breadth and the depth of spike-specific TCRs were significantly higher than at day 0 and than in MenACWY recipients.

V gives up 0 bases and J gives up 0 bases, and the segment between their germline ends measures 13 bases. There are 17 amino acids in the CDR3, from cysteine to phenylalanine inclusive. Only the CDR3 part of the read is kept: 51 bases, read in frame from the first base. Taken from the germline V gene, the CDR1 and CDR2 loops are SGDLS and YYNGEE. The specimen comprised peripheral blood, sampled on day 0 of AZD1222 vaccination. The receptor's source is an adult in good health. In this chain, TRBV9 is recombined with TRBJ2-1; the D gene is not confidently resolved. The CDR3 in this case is CASSVGLDGLSYNEQFF. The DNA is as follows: TGTGCCAGCAGCGTAGGTCTGGATGGCCTCTCCTACAATGAGCAGTTCTTC.